This T cell receptor beta chain was recorded in a study of blood T cell repertoires in COVID-19. About the study: Italy, Spain and the United States were the sources of the convalescent and acute COVID-19 samples. PBMCs, B-cell-depleted T cells, or T cells provided the cDNA or gDNA that made up the material.

This CDR3 contains 19 residues. Trimming at V came to 1 base and at J to 4 bases, leaving 15 bases not matched to a gene. In the source study's methods: Nucleated cell number was recorded as an estimate derived from reference gene primer amplification. Here immunoSEQ multiplex PCR was the method, and the copy in TCRdb shows in-frame clones only, minus some. V and J calls plus clone size are reproduced from that table; the DNA served to infer D and trimming. The table shows about 200,000 clones, with roughly 88% occurring only once. This receptor was taken from a man aged 35 to 55 with acute or convalescent COVID-19. This rearrangement joins TRBV5-3 to TRBJ2-4; 9 positions match TRBD2. TRBV5-3 is placed among ORFs of uncertain function. Source material: peripheral blood. As DNA, the CDR3 is TGTGCCAGAAGCTTGCCCCATGGACCTAGCGGGGAGGGGAAAAACATTCAGTACTTC. Translated, it gives CARSLPHGPSGEGKNIQYF.